Below, 9 T cell receptor beta chains from the same sample are listed, as sequenced in a study of blood T cells in healthy people across ages. The use of a sample-barcoded 5' primer and a J-beta primer mix characterized a second PCR of about 6 to 11 cycles. TCRdb analysed the 5' RACE reads with MiXCR anew, one entry per CDR3 protein. The table has about 800,000 distinct CDR3 sequences, 25% seen once. These records were also assigned to another study, of T cells of mothers and their children.

Material: blood. These receptor sequences come from a boy aged 5-17 years in good health.

This clonotype turned up a few times. The V gene is TRBV4-1, the J gene TRBJ2-7, with 8 nucleotides matching TRBD2. The CDR3 runs to 16 residues. V was pared by 0 bases and J by 6 bases, with 10 bases of the junction left unmatched. Germline lookup yields CDR1 MGHRA and CDR2 YSYEKL. DNA for the CDR3: TGCGCCAGCAGCCAAGATAGGGCGGGAGGAGCAAGCGAGCAGTACTTC. Amino acids: CASSQDRAGGASEQYF.

J is TRBJ2-1 and V is TRBV20-1, with 10 nucleotides matching TRBD2. Trimming took 5 bases from V and 5 from J; bases not matched to a gene: 9. The CDR3 length is 15 residues. The germline CDR1 and CDR2 sequences are DFQATT and SNEGSKA (reference sequence). CDR3 nucleotide sequence: TGCAGTGCTTCAACCGGGACTAGCGACAACAATGAGCAGTTCTTC. This encodes CSASTGTSDNNEQFF.

The V and J genes are TRBV20-1 and TRBJ2-5, with TRBD1 matching over 8 bases. From germline, CDR1 is DFQATT and CDR2 SNEGSKA (reference sequence). The J segment lost 1 base and the V segment lost 3 bases, leaving 4 bases of the junction unmatched. The CDR3 is 14 residues long. This CDR3 reads CSASQTGVQETQYF. CDR3 DNA: TGCAGTGCTAGCCAGACAGGGGTCCAAGAGACCCAGTACTTC.

The gene calls are TRBV9 and TRBJ2-2; 9 nucleotides agree with TRBD1. This CDR3 comprises 16 residues. CDR1 is SGDLS and CDR2 is YYNGEE in the germline V gene. V shed 4 bases and J 5 bases; nucleotides not matched to a gene: 9. CDR3 loop: CASSITGTGKTGELFF. CDR3 DNA sequence: TGTGCCAGCAGCATCACCGGGACAGGGAAGACCGGGGAGCTGTTTTTT.

The table lists this clonotype with a few counts. The chain combines TRBV20-1 with TRBJ2-5, with 11 bases that match TRBD1. The CDR3 length is 13 residues. J gave up 5 bases and V 6 bases, and 5 bases lay outside the gene matches. The germline gives CDR1 DFQATT, CDR2 SNEGSKA (reference sequence). CDR3 in DNA: TGCAGTGCAGGACAGGGGGCGGAGGAGACCCAGTACTTC. This gives the protein CSAGQGAEETQYF.

This clonotype was seen a handful of times. The chain links TRBV29-1 to TRBJ2-1; D is unresolved. With the DNA end fitting TRBJ2-7 better, the J assignment may be wrong. Per germline, CDR1 SQVTM and CDR2 ANQGSEA. The CDR3 covers 12 residues. This chain's CDR3 is CSVVIIGYEQYF. The CDR3 nucleotides are TGCAGCGTTGTTATCATCGGGTACGAGCAGTACTTC.

This clonotype has more than one count but fewer than ten. The V gene is TRBV30, the J gene TRBJ2-7; 10 nucleotides align to TRBD1. V gave up 8 bases and J gave up 2 bases; unmatched junction bases: 6. CDR3 length: 13 residues. Germline CDR1 GTSNPN, CDR2 SVGIG (reference sequence). The DNA for the CDR3 is TGTGCCCGGGGGACAGGGGATGCCTACGAGCAGTACTTC. Translation: CARGTGDAYEQYF. Filled out from reference TRBV30 and TRBJ2-7, the complete variable domain reads SQTIHQWPATLVQPVGSPLSLECTVEGTSNPNLYWYRQAAGRGLQLLFYSVGIGQISSEVPQNLSASRPQDRQFILSSKKLLLSDSGFYLCARGTGDAYEQYFGPGTRLTVT.

This clonotype was counted ten times or more. This chain connects TRBV29-1 to TRBJ1-4; D ambiguous. Germline CDR1 is SQVTM and CDR2 is ANQGSEA. The CDR3 extends over 15 amino acids. V was pared by 6 bases and J by 7 bases, with 21 bases between. CDR3 sequence: CSVGERRGPGEKLFF. The CDR3 bases are TGCAGCGTCGGGGAACGGCGAGGTCCGGGTGAAAAACTGTTTTTT.

V usage is TRBV29-1 and J usage is TRBJ2-2, with 7 bases that match TRBD1. Germline V CDR1 and CDR2: SQVTM, ANQGSEA. The V and J ends lost 4 bases and 0 bases, in that order; junction bases with no gene match: 2. CDR3 length: 14 amino acids. CDR3 region: CSVAGQTNTGELFF. The CDR3 DNA sequence: TGCAGCGTTGCGGGACAGACGAACACCGGGGAGCTGTTTTTT.